This record concerns one T cell receptor beta chain sequence. This CDR3 contains 15 residues. V was cut by 5 bases and J by 2 bases, with 15 bases left in between. The germline V gene has CDR1 MNHNS and CDR2 SASEGT. This sample was taken from a study of cytomegalovirus exposure and HLA in healthy donors. The primer mix had 60 Vbeta and 13 Jbeta primers. In the original analysis: Unique TCR beta chains numbered around 75 million in a later analysis, with around 10 million shared. Data came from immunoSEQ multiplex PCR; TCRdb stores just in-frame clones and leaves some out. V and J calls and clone size are those listed in that table; D and trimming were worked out from the DNA. The profile shows roughly 130,000 clones, roughly four fifths of them singletons.

This TCR was sampled from a girl aged 2 to 10 in good health and CMV-seronegative. The chain links TRBV6-1 to TRBJ2-5; possibly TRBD1 for D (5 bases). What was sequenced was PBMCs. CDR3 loop: CASSLRGLSQETQYF. CDR3 coding DNA: TGTGCCAGCAGTTTAAGGGGTCTATCGCAAGAGACCCAGTACTTC.